This entry lists 8 T cell receptor beta chains sequenced from one sample in a study of shared clonotypes between healthy human individuals. Sequencing was performed with immunoSEQ multiplex PCR; in TCRdb, only in-frame clones are kept and a portion is missing. The sample gives roughly 2.6 million clones, 85% to 95% of which show up once; about 0.13% is in the top ten. Source material: naive CD4+ T cells sorted from blood. As to subset: CD45RA+ positively selected. All receptors derive from a man aged 18 to 29 in good health.

The rearrangement joins TRBV19 to TRBJ2-3; 11 nucleotides match TRBD2. There are 17 residues in the CDR3. Trimming at V came to 5 bases and at J to 2 bases, leaving 9 bases not matched to a gene. The V gene's germline CDR1 is LNHDA and CDR2 SQIVND (reference sequence). CDR3 in DNA: TGTGCCAGTAGTCCCCCAGCTAGCGGGGGGAACACAGATACGCAGTATTTT. Encoded protein: CASSPPASGGNTDTQYF.

A remark on this clone: Other DNA sequences in this sample translate to the same CDR3. The chain is built from TRBV7-9 and TRBJ2-5; possibly TRBD2 for D (5 bases). The CDR3 spans 14 residues. Deletions cut 2 bases from V and 4 bases from J, with 11 bases between. In germline, CDR1 is SEHNR, CDR2 FQNEAQ (reference sequence). CDR3 residues: CASSLRGIRETQYF. The CDR3, as DNA: TGTGCCAGCAGCTTAAGAGGGATTCGAGAGACCCAGTACTTC.

The chain carries TRBV19 and TRBJ1-1; tentative D call: TRBD1 (5 bases). This CDR3 comprises 14 residues. Trimming pared 1 base from V and 5 bases from J, leaving 11 bases between. Germline V gives CDR1 LNHDA, CDR2 SQIVND (reference sequence). The CDR3 protein is CASSIVVGGTEAFF. CDR3 nucleotides: TGTGCCAGTAGTATAGTCGTCGGGGGGACTGAAGCTTTCTTT.

V is TRBV29-1 and J is TRBJ1-1; D gene unclear. Germline lookup yields CDR1 SQVTM and CDR2 ANQGSEA. The CDR3 is 11 amino acids. The ends were cut back, 1 base at V and 4 bases at J, with 4 bases in the middle. CDR3 residues: CSVEVVTEAFF. CDR3 nucleotide sequence: TGCAGCGTTGAAGTGGTCACTGAAGCTTTCTTT.

This clone has just one count. V and J are TRBV11-2 and TRBJ2-5, with D hard to call. The CDR3 has 14 residues. Per the germline V gene, CDR1 is SGHAT and CDR2 is FQNNGV. Trimming took 1 base from V and 4 from J, leaving 10 bases between them. The CDR3 spells CASSLGPSRETQYF. In nucleotides, the CDR3 is TGTGCCAGCAGCTTAGGACCGTCCCGAGAGACCCAGTACTTC.

The chain couples TRBV6-5 to TRBJ1-4; tentatively, D is TRBD1 (5 bases). The CDR3 runs to 15 residues. CDR1 and CDR2 (germline): MNHEY, SVGAGI. The V end lost 6 bases, the J end lost 8 bases, and 19 bases lay between the germline ends. CDR3 DNA: TGTGCCAGCAGCTGGGGACTCGGAGAGGGGGAAAAACTGTTTTTT. As protein: CASSWGLGEGEKLFF.

The J gene is TRBJ1-1, the V gene TRBV11-1; 9 bases agree with TRBD1. V trimming: 2 bases; J trimming: 3 bases; junction bases outside the gene matches: 7. The CDR3 has 16 amino acids. CDR1 and CDR2 (germline): SGHAT, FQDESV (reference sequence). In DNA, the CDR3 is TGTGCCAGCAGCTTACTACCACAGGGGGCGTACACTGAAGCTTTCTTT. It translates to CASSLLPQGAYTEAFF.

This chain uses TRBV5-1 with TRBJ1-1; D unresolved. CDR3 size: 13 residues. Germline CDR1 reads SGHRS; CDR2 reads YFSETQ. V lost 4 bases and J 0 bases, leaving 7 bases between the germline ends. CDR3 in amino acids: CASSNAMNTEAFF. CDR3 coding DNA: TGCGCCAGCAGCAACGCGATGAACACTGAAGCTTTCTTT.